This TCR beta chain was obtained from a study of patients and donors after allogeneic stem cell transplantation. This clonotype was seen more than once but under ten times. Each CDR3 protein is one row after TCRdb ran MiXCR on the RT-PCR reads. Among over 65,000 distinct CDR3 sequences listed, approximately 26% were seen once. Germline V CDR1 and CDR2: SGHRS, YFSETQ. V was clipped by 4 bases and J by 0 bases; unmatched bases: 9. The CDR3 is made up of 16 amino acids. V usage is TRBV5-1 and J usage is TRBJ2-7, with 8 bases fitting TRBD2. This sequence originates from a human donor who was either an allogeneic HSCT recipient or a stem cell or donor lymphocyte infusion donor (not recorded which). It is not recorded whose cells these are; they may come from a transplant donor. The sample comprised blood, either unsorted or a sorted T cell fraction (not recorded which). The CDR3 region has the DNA TGCGCCAGCAGCCCCCGCGGCAGCGGGAGCTCCTACGAGCAGTACTTC. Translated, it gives CASSPRGSGSSYEQYF.